This T cell receptor (beta chain) came from a study of cytomegalovirus exposure and HLA in healthy donors. Regarding this clone: Its antigen remains unidentified.

Amplification used 60 Vbeta primers and 13 Jbeta primers. Using immunoSEQ multiplex PCR, the repertoire was profiled, and TCRdb retains in-frame clones only, with some absent. The data contain some 100,000 clones, under 85% of them singletons. Study findings and constraints: Excluded were some V segments that proved indistinguishable, including TRBV6-2 and TRBV6-3. In a later analysis, specific HLA alleles were associated with 16,000 or so TCR beta sequences at a 0.05 false discovery rate.

Trimming took off 0 bases at V and 3 bases at J, with 3 bases between the two ends. CDR3 length: 12 amino acids. CDR1 and CDR2 (germline): LNHDA, SQIVND (reference sequence). The source of this sequence is a middle-aged man in good health and CMV-seronegative. J is TRBJ2-7 and V is TRBV19; D call uncertain. The specimen was PBMCs. This CDR3 reads CASSIDHYEQYF. CDR3 DNA: TGTGCCAGTAGTATAGACCACTACGAGCAGTACTTC. The full variable domain, completed using reference TRBV19 and TRBJ2-7, is DGGITQSPKYLFRKEGQNVTLSCEQNLNHDAMYWYRQDPGQGLRLIYYSQIVNDFQKGDIAEGYSVSREKKESFPLTVTSAQKNPTAFYLCASSIDHYEQYFGPGTRLTVT.